This T cell receptor (beta chain) stems from a study of shared clonotypes between healthy human individuals. This CDR3 is 15 amino acids long. V was clipped by 6 bases and J by 5 bases, with 20 bases between them. CDR1 SNHLY and CDR2 FYNNEI come from the germline V gene. Concerning this clone: Its antigen is unknown.

Profiling relied on immunoSEQ multiplex PCR, and the TCRdb table lists in-frame clones only, not all of them. The sample contains about 510,000 clones, around 96% of which appear only once. Overall study findings and caveats: It was only blood that was sampled, and tissue repertoires likely differ.

The chain joins TRBV2 to TRBJ2-7; TRBD2 is a possible D gene (5 bases). The source of this sequence is a young woman in good health. Sequenced: naive CD4+ T cells sorted from blood. Described subset: CD45RA+ positively selected. The CDR3 protein is CASSARGTSAHEQYF. CDR3 nucleotide sequence: TGTGCCAGCAGCGCCCGGGGTACTTCGGCCCACGAGCAGTACTTC.